This T cell receptor beta chain derives from a study of blood T cell repertoires in COVID-19. On the study more broadly: Sample material is recorded as cDNA or gDNA derived from T cells, B-cell-depleted T cells, or PBMCs.

Authors' analysis steps: Counts of nucleated cells, estimated from reference gene primer amplification, were obtained. Clones were sequenced by immunoSEQ multiplex PCR, and TCRdb holds only the in-frame ones, with some missing. V, J and clone size reflect that table, while D and trimming were determined from the DNA. Among around 260,000 clones listed, roughly 84% were seen once. V was trimmed by 2 bases and J by 5 bases, leaving 13 bases between them. Germline V lookup: CDR1 SGHRS, CDR2 YFSETQ. The CDR3 runs 14 residues. The chain combines TRBV5-1 with TRBJ2-5; a possible D gene is TRBD1 (7 bases). The sequenced sample was peripheral blood. The receptor was isolated from a man aged 60-69 years with acute or convalescent COVID-19. The CDR3 DNA reads as TGCGCCAGCAGCTTCCCAGGGGGGTGGGAGACCCAGTACTTC. This gives the protein CASSFPGGWETQYF.